The sequence of this TCR beta chain was determined in a study of memory CD4+ T cells and cytomegalovirus serostatus. Regarding the study as a whole: Of 150 to 200 reported CMV TCRbeta sequences, some 67 were found in memory CD4+ repertoires.

The data were produced by immunoSEQ multiplex PCR, yet TCRdb's version contains in-frame clones alone and is incomplete. Of around 57,000 clones in the sample, roughly 75% are singletons; the top ten hold 0.53%. Single viable CD3+CD4+CD8-CD45RO+ cells were sorted as the memory CD4+ T cells. As for this clone: Its antigen is currently unknown.

With 1 base removed from V and 5 bases from J, the gap between germline ends came to 18 bases. The CDR3 has 16 amino acids. The sequenced material came from memory CD4+ T cells from blood. This clonotype was sampled from an adult in good health and CMV-seronegative. Some clones in this sample may be carry-over from other donors' samples. The chain employs TRBV5-3 and TRBJ1-1; D may be TRBD1 (6 bases). TRBV5-3 is treated as an ORF (open reading frame) with a function not yet certain. CDR3 sequence reads: CARSLPGASLKTEAFF. The CDR3 DNA is TGTGCCAGAAGCTTGCCGGGGGCGAGTCTTAAGACTGAAGCTTTCTTT.